These 22 T cell receptor beta chains originate from one sample sequenced in a study of blood T cell repertoires in COVID-19. TCRdb's copy holds only in-frame clones and misses some; the assay was immunoSEQ multiplex PCR. The data show approximately 170,000 clones, less than 85% seen once. Specimen: peripheral blood. The receptors were sampled from a woman between 45 and 65 years old with acute or convalescent COVID-19.

J is TRBJ2-7 and V is TRBV11-2, with 9 bases fitting TRBD1. V trimming: 6 bases; J trimming: 2 bases; junction bases outside the gene matches: 8. The CDR3 runs 15 residues. Germline CDR1 SGHAT, CDR2 FQNNGV. The CDR3 coding sequence is TGTGCCAGCAGTCCCGGGACAGGGTCCCCCTACGAGCAGTACTTC. It yields the protein CASSPGTGSPYEQYF.

The chain combines TRBV30 with TRBJ1-1; 7 positions match TRBD1. CDR3 length: 17 amino acids. Trimming cost V 5 bases and J 2 bases; bases outside gene matches: 17. CDR1 GTSNPN and CDR2 SVGIG come from the germline V gene (reference sequence). CDR3 nucleotide sequence: TGTGCCTGGGCGAAAACTCGGACAGGATTTGGAAACACTGAAGCTTTCTTT. The encoded protein is CAWAKTRTGFGNTEAFF.

The chain combines TRBV27 with TRBJ2-4; no firm D call. This CDR3 spans 14 amino acids. The V gene's germline CDR1 is MNHEY and CDR2 SMNVEV (reference sequence). Trimming left V 6 bases short and J 0 bases short, with 9 bases between. CDR3 amino acids: CASSPTLAKNIQYF. DNA of the CDR3: TGTGCCAGCAGCCCTACCTTAGCCAAAAACATTCAGTACTTC.

Only a few counts were recorded for this clone. The gene calls are TRBV6-1 and TRBJ1-1; a weak D match, TRBD1 (5 bases). The V gene lost 2 bases and the J gene lost 5 bases, with 18 bases spanning the gap. Germline V gives CDR1 MNHNS, CDR2 SASEGT. The length of the CDR3 is 16 residues. The CDR3, as DNA: TGTGCCAGCAGTGAACCCGGAAGGGACGCGGGGACTGAAGCTTTCTTT. It specifies CASSEPGRDAGTEAFF.

V gene TRBV19 combines with J gene TRBJ2-1; TRBD2 agrees at 9 bases. There are 15 residues in the CDR3. Per germline, CDR1 LNHDA and CDR2 SQIVND (reference sequence). The J segment lost 5 bases and the V segment lost 10 bases, leaving 12 bases of the junction unmatched. CDR3 coding DNA: TGTGCCACCCGGAAGGAGCTAGCGGGACACAATGAGCAGTTCTTC. Its protein product is CATRKELAGHNEQFF.

This clone was observed at least ten times. The chain employs TRBV12-3 or TRBV12-4 and TRBJ2-1, with TRBD2 identical over 7 bases. V shed 3 bases and J 7 bases; nucleotides not matched to a gene: 3. The CDR3 loop spans 13 amino acids. In DNA, the CDR3 is TGTGCCAGCAGTTTGCGGGAGATTAATGAGCAGTTCTTC. Translating it yields CASSLREINEQFF.

The chain employs TRBV6-2 or TRBV6-3 and TRBJ2-1; 7 nucleotides match TRBD1. CDR3 length equals 18 residues. Germline CDR1 reads MNHEY; CDR2 reads SVGEGT. V lost 0 bases, J lost 2 bases, and 10 bases stayed unmatched. Here the CDR3 reads CASSYSVSGDSPYNEQFF. The CDR3 nucleotides read TGTGCCAGCAGTTACTCGGTCTCCGGGGACAGTCCCTACAATGAGCAGTTCTTC.

The chain carries TRBV27 and TRBJ1-4; tentative D call: TRBD1 (5 bases). This CDR3 has 14 amino acids. Germline CDR1 MNHEY, CDR2 SMNVEV (reference sequence). Trimming took 5 bases from V and 7 from J, leaving 14 bases between them. The CDR3 region has the DNA TGTGCCAGCAGTGCCACAGGTGTAGGTGAAAAACTGTTTTTT. It yields the protein CASSATGVGEKLFF.

This clone was detected a few times. The DNA of the CDR3 is TGTGCCAGCAGTCGCCTAGAAGGGCGGGCCTACGAGCAGTACTTC. This translates into CASSRLEGRAYEQYF. The chain recombines TRBV6-5 with TRBJ2-7; possibly TRBD2 for D (5 bases). CDR1 is MNHEY and CDR2 is SVGAGI in the germline V gene. The CDR3 has 15 residues. The germline V and J ends were trimmed by 5 bases and 2 bases, with 16 bases remaining between them.

This chain connects TRBV7-2 to TRBJ2-1; 15 bases align to TRBD2. Germline V gene sequence: CDR1 SGHTA, CDR2 FQGNSA. The J segment lost 6 bases and the V segment lost 5 bases, leaving 5 bases of the junction unmatched. This CDR3 has 16 residues. Here the CDR3 reads CASSPQGLAGGNEQFF. Here the CDR3 DNA reads TGTGCCAGCAGCCCACAGGGACTAGCGGGAGGCAATGAGCAGTTCTTC.

This clone showed up just a few times. The chain recombines TRBV28 with TRBJ2-7; 8 bases are shared with TRBD1. Germline V CDR1 and CDR2: MDHEN, SYDVKM. This CDR3 region has 15 residues. The trim removed 5 bases at V and 7 bases at J, leaving 13 bases unmatched. The CDR3 protein is CASSPNGQGAGEQYF. The CDR3 nucleotides read TGTGCCAGCAGTCCTAATGGACAGGGAGCTGGGGAGCAGTACTTC.

This clone was recorded only once. This chain joins TRBV30 and TRBJ1-6, with D possibly matching TRBD1 (6 bases). The CDR3 is made up of 15 amino acids. V was clipped by 0 bases and J by 7 bases, with 13 bases between them. Germline loops: CDR1 GTSNPN, CDR2 SVGIG (reference sequence). This chain's CDR3 is CAWSVQGRVNSPLHF. The CDR3 DNA is TGTGCCTGGAGTGTACAGGGCAGGGTAAATTCACCCCTCCACTTT.

The chain joins TRBV10-3 to TRBJ1-1; a weak D match, TRBD1 (5 bases). This CDR3 comprises 14 residues. The V gene's germline CDR1 is ENHRY and CDR2 SYGVKD. Deletions cut 11 bases from V and 1 base from J, with 17 bases between. CDR3 residues: CASRDSSGNTEAFF. CDR3 nucleotides: TGTGCCTCTCGAGACAGTTCGGGGAACACTGAAGCTTTCTTT.

J is TRBJ2-7 and V is TRBV10-3; 9 nucleotides align to TRBD1. With 10 bases clipped from V and 5 bases from J, the junction kept 15 bases outside the gene matches. The germline V gene has CDR1 ENHRY and CDR2 SYGVKD. CDR3 length equals 15 residues. As DNA, the CDR3 is TGTGCCACCAATCAGCCGGGACAGGGAGTCCACGAGCAGTACTTC. This gives the protein CATNQPGQGVHEQYF.

The chain recombines TRBV9 with TRBJ2-1, with 10 bases identical to TRBD2. Trimming removed 4 bases from V and 4 bases from J; junction bases left unmatched: 11. Germline CDR1 SGDLS, CDR2 YYNGEE. The CDR3 has 17 residues. CDR3 residues: CASSPRKGAGGYNEQFF. The DNA of the CDR3 is TGTGCCAGCAGCCCGCGTAAGGGAGCGGGAGGGTACAATGAGCAGTTCTTC.

This chain links TRBV12-3 or TRBV12-4 with TRBJ2-1, with D possibly being TRBD2 (6 bases). This CDR3 is built from 13 residues. Trimming left V 4 bases short and J 5 bases short, with 9 bases between. CDR3 protein: CASSWDFDNEQFF. The CDR3 DNA is TGTGCCAGCAGTTGGGACTTCGACAATGAGCAGTTCTTC.

There are a few counts of this clone. The rearrangement uses TRBV12-3 or TRBV12-4 and TRBJ2-5; D perhaps matches TRBD2 (5 bases). V was pared by 6 bases and J by 5 bases, with 13 bases between. The CDR3 is 13 amino acids. CDR3 loop: CASRGAGQETQYF. As DNA, the CDR3 is TGTGCCAGCAGGGGAGCCGGGCAGGAGACCCAGTACTTC.

The chain is built from TRBV2 and TRBJ2-2; a possible D gene is TRBD1 (6 bases). V lost 5 bases and J lost 6, with 19 bases in between. The CDR3 length is 16 residues. Germline V gene lookup returns CDR1 SNHLY and CDR2 FYNNEI. CDR3 nucleotides: TGTGCCAGCAGTTCCGACATCAGGGGTGGGGCCGGGGAGCTGTTTTTT. It is translated as CASSSDIRGGAGELFF.

The chain joins TRBV5-1 to TRBJ1-5, with D tentatively TRBD1 (6 bases). The CDR3 is 13 residues long. V was pared by 4 bases and J by 10 bases, with 15 bases between. The V gene's germline CDR1 is SGHRS and CDR2 YFSETQ. As DNA, the CDR3 is TGCGCCAGCAGCGAGGAACCGGACAGACCCCAGCATTTT. It encodes CASSEEPDRPQHF.

The chain couples TRBV28 to TRBJ1-2; 11 bases fit TRBD1. Germline-derived CDR1 and CDR2 are MDHEN and SYDVKM. CDR3 size: 15 residues. The V and J ends lost 5 bases and 4 bases, in that order; junction bases with no gene match: 6. The CDR3 DNA follows: TGTGCCAGCAGTGGCCGGACAGGGGGCGGCTATGGCTACACCTTC. Translation gives CASSGRTGGGYGYTF.

The V gene is TRBV11-2, the J gene TRBJ2-7, with D perhaps matching TRBD2 (5 bases). The length of the CDR3 is 15 residues. Germline loops: CDR1 SGHAT, CDR2 FQNNGV. Trimming cost V 3 bases and J 1 base, with 13 bases left between them. CDR3 coding DNA: TGTGCCAGCAGCTTCGGGTCCGGGGAGTCCTACGAGCAGTACTTC. This gives the protein CASSFGSGESYEQYF.

The chain recombines TRBV7-8 with TRBJ1-1; tentative D call: TRBD1 (6 bases). The CDR3 has 16 residues. Trimming shortened V by 5 bases and J by 1 base, and 17 bases separated the two germline ends. Germline values: CDR1 SGHVS, CDR2 FQNEAQ. The CDR3 DNA follows: TGTGCCAGCAGCCCTCCTACAGGGTTTTGGAACACTGAAGCTTTCTTT. This encodes CASSPPTGFWNTEAFF.